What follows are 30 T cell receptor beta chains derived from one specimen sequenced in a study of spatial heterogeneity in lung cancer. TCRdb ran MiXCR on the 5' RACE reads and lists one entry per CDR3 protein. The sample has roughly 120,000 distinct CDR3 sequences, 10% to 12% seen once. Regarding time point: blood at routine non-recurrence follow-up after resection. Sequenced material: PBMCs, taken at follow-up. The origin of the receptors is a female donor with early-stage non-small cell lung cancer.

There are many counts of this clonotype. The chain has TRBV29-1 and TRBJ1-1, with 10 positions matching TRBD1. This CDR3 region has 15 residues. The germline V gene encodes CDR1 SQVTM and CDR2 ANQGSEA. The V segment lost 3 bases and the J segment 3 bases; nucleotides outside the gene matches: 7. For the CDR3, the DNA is TGCAGCGTTGAGAAGCAGGACAGGGGGTACACTGAAGCTTTCTTT. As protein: CSVEKQDRGYTEAFF.

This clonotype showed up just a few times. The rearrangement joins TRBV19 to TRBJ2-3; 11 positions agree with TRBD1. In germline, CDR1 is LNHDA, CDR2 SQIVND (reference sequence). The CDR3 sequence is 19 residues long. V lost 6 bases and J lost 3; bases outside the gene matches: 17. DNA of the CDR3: TGTGCCAGTAGATACTCCCTAGGACAGGGGGCGCGTAGAACAGATACGCAGTATTTT. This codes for CASRYSLGQGARRTDTQYF.

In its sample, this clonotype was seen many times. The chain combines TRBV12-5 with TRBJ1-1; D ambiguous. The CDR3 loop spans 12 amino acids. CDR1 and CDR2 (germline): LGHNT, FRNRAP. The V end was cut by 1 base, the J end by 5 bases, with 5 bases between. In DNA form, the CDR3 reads TGTGCTAGTGGTTTGGATACGACTGAAGCTTTCTTT. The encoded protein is CASGLDTTEAFF.

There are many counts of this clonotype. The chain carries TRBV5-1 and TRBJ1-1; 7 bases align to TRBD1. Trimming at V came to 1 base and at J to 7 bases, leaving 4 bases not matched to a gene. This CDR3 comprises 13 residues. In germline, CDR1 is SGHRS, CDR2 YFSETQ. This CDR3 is CASSLSQGIEAFF. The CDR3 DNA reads TGCGCCAGCAGCTTGTCACAGGGGATTGAAGCTTTCTTT. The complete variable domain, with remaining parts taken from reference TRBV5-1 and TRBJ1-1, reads KAGVTQTPRYLIKTRGQQVTLSCSPISGHRSVSWYQQTPGQGLQFLFEYFSETQRNKGNFPGRFSGRQFSNSRSEMNVSTLELGDSALYLCASSLSQGIEAFFGQGTRLTVV.

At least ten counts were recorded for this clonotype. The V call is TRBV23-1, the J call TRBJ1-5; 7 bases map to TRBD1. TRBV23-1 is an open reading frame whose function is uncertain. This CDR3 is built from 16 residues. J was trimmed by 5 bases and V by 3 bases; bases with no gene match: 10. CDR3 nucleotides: TGCGCCAGCAGTCATAGGACAGGCTCCCCTGATCAGCCCCAGCATTTT. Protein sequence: CASSHRTGSPDQPQHF.

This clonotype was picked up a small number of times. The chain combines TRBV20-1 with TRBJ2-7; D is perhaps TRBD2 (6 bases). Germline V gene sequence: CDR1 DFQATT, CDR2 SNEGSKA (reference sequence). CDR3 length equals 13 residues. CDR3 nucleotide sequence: TGCAGCGAGATTGGAGGGAGTCGCTACGAGCAGTACTTC. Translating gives CSEIGGSRYEQYF.

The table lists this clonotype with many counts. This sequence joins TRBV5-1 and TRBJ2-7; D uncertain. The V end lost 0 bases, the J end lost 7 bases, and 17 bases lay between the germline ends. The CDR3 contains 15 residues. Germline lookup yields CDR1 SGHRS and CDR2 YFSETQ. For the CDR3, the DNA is TGCGCCAGCAGCTTGGCCTTGGGTCATAAAGGAGAGCAGTACTTC. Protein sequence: CASSLALGHKGEQYF.

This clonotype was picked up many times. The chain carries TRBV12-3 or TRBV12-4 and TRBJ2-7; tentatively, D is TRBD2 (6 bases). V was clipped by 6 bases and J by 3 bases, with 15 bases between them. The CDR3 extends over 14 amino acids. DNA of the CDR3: TGTGCCAGCAGCTCGGGGGACGGTCACTACGAGCAGTACTTC. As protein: CASSSGDGHYEQYF.

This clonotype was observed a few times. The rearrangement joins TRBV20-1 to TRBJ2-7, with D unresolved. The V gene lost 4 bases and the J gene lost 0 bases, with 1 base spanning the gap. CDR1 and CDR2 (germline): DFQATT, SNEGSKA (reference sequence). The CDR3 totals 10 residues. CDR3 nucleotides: TGCAGTGCTAACTCCTACGAGCAGTACTTC. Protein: CSANSYEQYF.

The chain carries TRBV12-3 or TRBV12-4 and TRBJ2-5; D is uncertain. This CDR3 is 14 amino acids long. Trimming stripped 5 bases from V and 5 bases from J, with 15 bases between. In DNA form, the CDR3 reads TGTGCCAGCAGTCCGATGACTTTCCAGGAGACCCAGTACTTC. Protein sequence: CASSPMTFQETQYF.

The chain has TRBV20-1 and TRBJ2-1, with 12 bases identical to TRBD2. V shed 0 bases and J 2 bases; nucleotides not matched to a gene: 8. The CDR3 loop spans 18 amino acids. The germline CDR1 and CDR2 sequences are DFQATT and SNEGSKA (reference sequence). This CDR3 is CSARDRASGRAAYNEQFF. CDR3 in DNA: TGCAGTGCTAGAGATCGGGCTAGCGGGAGGGCAGCCTACAATGAGCAGTTCTTC.

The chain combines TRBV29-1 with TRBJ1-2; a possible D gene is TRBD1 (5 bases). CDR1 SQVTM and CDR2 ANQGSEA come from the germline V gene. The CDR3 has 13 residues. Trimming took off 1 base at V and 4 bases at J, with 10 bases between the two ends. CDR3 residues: CSVEGGSLYGYTF. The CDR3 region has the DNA TGCAGCGTTGAAGGGGGGAGCCTCTATGGCTACACCTTC.

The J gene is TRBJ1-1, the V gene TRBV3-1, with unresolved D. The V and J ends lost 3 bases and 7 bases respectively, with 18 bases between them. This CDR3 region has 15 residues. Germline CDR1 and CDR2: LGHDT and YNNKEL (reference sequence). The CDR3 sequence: CASSQEDNRVGEAFF. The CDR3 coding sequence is TGTGCCAGCAGCCAGGAAGACAATCGTGTCGGTGAAGCTTTCTTT.

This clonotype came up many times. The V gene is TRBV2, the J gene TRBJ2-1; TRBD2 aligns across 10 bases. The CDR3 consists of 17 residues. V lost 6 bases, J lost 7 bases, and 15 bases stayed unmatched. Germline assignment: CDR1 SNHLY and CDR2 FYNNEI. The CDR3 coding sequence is TGTGCCAGCAGAAAGACAGGGCGCCTAGCGGGAGTTAATGAGCAGTTCTTC. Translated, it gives CASRKTGRLAGVNEQFF.

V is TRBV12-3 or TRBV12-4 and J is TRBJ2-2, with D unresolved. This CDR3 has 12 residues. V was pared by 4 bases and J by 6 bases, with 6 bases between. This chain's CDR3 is CASSSSAGELFF. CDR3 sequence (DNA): TGTGCCAGCAGTTCTTCCGCCGGGGAGCTGTTTTTT.

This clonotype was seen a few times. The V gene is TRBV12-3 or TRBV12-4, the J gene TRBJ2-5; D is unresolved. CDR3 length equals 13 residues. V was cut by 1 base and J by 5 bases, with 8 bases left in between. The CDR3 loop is CASSLGNPETQYF. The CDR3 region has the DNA TGTGCCAGCAGTTTAGGGAATCCCGAGACCCAGTACTTC.

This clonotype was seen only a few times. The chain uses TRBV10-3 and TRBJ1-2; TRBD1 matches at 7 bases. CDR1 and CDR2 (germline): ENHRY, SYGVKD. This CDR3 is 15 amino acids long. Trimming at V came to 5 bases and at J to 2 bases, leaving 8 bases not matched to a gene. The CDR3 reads CAISSNDRENYGYTF. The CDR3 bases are TGTGCCATCAGTTCAAATGACAGGGAAAACTATGGCTACACCTTC.

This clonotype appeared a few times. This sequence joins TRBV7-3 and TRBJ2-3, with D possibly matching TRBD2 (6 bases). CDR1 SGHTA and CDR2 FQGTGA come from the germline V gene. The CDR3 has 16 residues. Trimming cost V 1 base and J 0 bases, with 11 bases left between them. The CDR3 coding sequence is TGTGCCAGCAGCTTAAACGGCGGGACTAGCACAGATACGCAGTATTTT. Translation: CASSLNGGTSTDTQYF.

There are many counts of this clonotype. In DNA, the CDR3 is TGTGCCAGCACCCGGACAGTCGATACGCAGTATTTT. Residues: CASTRTVDTQYF. V usage is TRBV28 and J usage is TRBJ2-3; a weak D match, TRBD1 (6 bases). The ends were cut back, 7 bases at V and 6 bases at J, with 11 bases in the middle. There are 12 residues in the CDR3. Germline V gives CDR1 MDHEN, CDR2 SYDVKM.

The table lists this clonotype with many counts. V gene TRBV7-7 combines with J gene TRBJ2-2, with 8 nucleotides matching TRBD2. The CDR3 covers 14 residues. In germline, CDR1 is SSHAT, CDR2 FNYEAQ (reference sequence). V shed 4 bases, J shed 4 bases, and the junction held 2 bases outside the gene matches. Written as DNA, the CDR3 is TGTGCCAGCAGCTCCAGCGGGAGCACCGGGGAGCTGTTTTTT. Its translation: CASSSSGSTGELFF. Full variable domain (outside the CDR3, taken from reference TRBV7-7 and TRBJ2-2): GAGVSQSPRYKVTKRGQDVTLRCDPISSHATLYWYQQALGQGPEFLTYFNYEAQPDKSGLPSDRFSAERPEGSISTLTIQRTEQRDSAMYRCASSSSGSTGELFFGEGSRLTVL.

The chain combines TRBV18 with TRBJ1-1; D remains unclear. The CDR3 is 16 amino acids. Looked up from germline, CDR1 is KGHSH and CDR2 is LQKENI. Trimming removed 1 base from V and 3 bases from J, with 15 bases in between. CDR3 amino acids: CASSPRKTLWDTEAFF. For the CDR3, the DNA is TGTGCCAGCTCACCACGCAAGACTCTCTGGGACACTGAAGCTTTCTTT.

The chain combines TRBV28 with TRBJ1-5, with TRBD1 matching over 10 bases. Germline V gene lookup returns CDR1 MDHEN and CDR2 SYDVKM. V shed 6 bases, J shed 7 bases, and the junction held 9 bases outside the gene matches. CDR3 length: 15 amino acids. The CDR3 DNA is TGTGCCAGCAGGGCCCGGGACAGGGGCTGGCAGCCCCAGCATTTT. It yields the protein CASRARDRGWQPQHF.

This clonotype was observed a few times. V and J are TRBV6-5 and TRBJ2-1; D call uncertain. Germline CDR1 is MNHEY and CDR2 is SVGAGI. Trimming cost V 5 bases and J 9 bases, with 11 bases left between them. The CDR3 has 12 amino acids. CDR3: CASSAQRFEQFF. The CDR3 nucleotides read TGTGCCAGCAGTGCGCAGCGATTTGAGCAGTTCTTC.

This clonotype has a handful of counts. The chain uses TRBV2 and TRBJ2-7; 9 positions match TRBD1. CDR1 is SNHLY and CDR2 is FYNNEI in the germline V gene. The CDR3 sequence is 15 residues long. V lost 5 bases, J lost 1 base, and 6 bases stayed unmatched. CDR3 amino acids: CASSTGQGTSYEQYF. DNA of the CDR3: TGTGCCAGCAGTACCGGACAGGGGACATCCTACGAGCAGTACTTC.

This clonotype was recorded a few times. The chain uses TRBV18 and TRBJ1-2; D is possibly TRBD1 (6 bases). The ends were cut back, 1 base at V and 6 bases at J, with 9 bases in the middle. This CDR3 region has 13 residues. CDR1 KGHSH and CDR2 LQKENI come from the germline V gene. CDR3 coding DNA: TGTGCCAGCTCACCACTGGACAGCGATGGCTACACCTTC. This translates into CASSPLDSDGYTF.

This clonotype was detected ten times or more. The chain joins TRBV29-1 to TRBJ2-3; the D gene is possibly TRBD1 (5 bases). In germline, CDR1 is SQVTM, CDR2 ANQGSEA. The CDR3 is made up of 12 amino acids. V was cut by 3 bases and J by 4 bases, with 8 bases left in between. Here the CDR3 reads CSVDPRADTQYF. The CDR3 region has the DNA TGCAGCGTTGATCCCAGGGCAGATACGCAGTATTTT.

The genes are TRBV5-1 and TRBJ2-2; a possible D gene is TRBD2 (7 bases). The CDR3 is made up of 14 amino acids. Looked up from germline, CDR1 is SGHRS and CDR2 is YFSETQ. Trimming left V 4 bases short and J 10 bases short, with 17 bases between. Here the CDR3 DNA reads TGCGCCAGCAGCACAGGGACTAAGCCCGAGGAGCTGTTTTTT. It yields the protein CASSTGTKPEELFF.

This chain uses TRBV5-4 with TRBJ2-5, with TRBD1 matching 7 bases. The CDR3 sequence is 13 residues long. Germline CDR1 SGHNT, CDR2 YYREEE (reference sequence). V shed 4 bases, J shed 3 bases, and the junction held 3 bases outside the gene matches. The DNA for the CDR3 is TGTGCCAGCAGCATCGGGACAGAAGAGACCCAGTACTTC. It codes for CASSIGTEETQYF.

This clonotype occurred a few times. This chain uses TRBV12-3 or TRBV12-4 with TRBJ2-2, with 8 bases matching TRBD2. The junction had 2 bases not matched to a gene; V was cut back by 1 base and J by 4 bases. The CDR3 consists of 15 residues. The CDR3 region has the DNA TGTGCCAGCAGTTTAGTCGGGAGGGCCACCGGGGAGCTGTTTTTT. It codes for CASSLVGRATGELFF.

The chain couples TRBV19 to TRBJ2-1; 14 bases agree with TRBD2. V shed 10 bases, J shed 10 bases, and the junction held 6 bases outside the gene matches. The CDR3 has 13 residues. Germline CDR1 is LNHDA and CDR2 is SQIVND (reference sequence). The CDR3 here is CATGLAGDGEQFF. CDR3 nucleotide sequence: TGTGCCACGGGACTAGCGGGAGACGGGGAGCAGTTCTTC.